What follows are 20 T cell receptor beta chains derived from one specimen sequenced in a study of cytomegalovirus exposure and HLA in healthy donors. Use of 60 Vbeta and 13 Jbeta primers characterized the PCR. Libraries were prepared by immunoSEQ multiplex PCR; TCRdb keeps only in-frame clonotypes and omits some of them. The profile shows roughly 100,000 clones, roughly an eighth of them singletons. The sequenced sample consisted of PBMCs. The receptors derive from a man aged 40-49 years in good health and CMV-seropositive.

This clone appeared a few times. CDR3 loop: CASSLSLAPSYNEQFF. In DNA, the CDR3 is TGTGCCAGCAGTTTGTCGCTAGCGCCCTCCTACAATGAGCAGTTCTTC. This chain connects TRBV27 to TRBJ2-1; tentative D call: TRBD2 (6 bases). Germline-derived CDR1 and CDR2 are MNHEY and SMNVEV (reference sequence). The CDR3 has 16 residues. V was pared by 3 bases and J by 0 bases, with 12 bases between.

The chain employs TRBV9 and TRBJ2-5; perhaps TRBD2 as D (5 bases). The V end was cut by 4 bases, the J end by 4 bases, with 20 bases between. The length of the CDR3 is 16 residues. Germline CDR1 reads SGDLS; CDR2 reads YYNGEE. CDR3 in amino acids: CASSSEAVGRRETQYF. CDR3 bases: TGTGCCAGCAGCTCAGAGGCAGTGGGGAGACGAGAGACCCAGTACTTC. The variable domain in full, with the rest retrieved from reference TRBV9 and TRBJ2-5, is DSGVTQTPKHLITATGQRVTLRCSPRSGDLSVYWYQQSLDQGLQFLIQYYNGEERAKGNILERFSAQQFPDLHSELNLSSLELGDSALYFCASSSEAVGRRETQYFGPGTRLLVL.

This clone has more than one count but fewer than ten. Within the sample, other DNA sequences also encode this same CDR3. CDR3: CASSVGGGGSYEQYF. CDR3 coding DNA: TGTGCCAGCAGCGTAGGGGGTGGAGGGTCCTACGAGCAGTACTTC. The chain links TRBV9 to TRBJ2-7, with TRBD2 as a possible D gene (6 bases). In germline, CDR1 is SGDLS, CDR2 YYNGEE. This CDR3 has 15 amino acids. Trimming took 0 bases from V and 1 from J, leaving 11 bases between them.

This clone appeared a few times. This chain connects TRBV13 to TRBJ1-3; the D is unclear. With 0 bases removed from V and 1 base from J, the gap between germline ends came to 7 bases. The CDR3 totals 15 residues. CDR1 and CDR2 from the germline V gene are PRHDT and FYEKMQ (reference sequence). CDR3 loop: CASSLGVLSGNTIYF. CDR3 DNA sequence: TGTGCCAGCAGCTTAGGCGTATTGTCTGGAAACACCATATATTTT.

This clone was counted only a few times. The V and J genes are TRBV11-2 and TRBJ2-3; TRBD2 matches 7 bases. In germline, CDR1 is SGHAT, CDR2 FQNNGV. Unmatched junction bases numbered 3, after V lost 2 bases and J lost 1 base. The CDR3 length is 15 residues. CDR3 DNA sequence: TGTGCCAGCAGCTTATTAGCGGGCGGCACAGATACGCAGTATTTT. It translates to CASSLLAGGTDTQYF. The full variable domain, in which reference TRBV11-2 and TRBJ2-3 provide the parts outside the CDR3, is EAGVAQSPRYKIIEKRQSVAFWCNPISGHATLYWYQQILGQGPKLLIQFQNNGVVDDSQLPKDRFSAERLKGVDSTLKIQPAKLEDSAVYLCASSLLAGGTDTQYFGPGTRLTVL.

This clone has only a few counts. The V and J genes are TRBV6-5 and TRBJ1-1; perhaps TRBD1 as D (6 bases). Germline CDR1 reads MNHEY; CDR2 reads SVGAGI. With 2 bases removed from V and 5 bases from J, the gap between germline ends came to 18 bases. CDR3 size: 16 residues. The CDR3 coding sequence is TGTGCCAGCAGTTACGGTGGGACACACCCGAGGACTGAAGCTTTCTTT. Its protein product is CASSYGGTHPRTEAFF.

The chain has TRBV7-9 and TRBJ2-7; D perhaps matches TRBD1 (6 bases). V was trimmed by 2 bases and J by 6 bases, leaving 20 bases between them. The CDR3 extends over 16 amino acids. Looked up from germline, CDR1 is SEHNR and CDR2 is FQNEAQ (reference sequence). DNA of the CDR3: TGTGCCAGCAGCTTAATGGGAACAGGGTACTGGGGCGAGCAGTACTTC. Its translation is CASSLMGTGYWGEQYF. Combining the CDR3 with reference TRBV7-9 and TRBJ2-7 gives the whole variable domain DTGVSQNPRHKITKRGQNVTFRCDPISEHNRLYWYRQTLGQGPEFLTYFQNEAQLEKSRLLSDRFSAERPKGSFSTLEIQRTEQGDSAMYLCASSLMGTGYWGEQYFGPGTRLTVT.

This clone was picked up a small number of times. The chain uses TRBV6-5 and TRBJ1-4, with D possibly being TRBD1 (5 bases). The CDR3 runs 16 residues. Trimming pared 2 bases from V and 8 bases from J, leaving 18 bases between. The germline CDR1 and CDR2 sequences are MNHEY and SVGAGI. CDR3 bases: TGTGCCAGCAGTTACGGGCCAGGGAACCTAGGGGAAAAACTGTTTTTT. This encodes CASSYGPGNLGEKLFF.

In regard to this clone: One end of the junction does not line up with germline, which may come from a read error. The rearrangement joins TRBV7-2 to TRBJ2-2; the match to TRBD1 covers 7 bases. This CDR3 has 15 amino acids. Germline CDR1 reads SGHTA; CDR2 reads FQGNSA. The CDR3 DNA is TGTGCCAGTAGCTTGGGACAGCCGGGCACCGGGGAGCTGTTTTTT. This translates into CASSLGQPGTGELFF.

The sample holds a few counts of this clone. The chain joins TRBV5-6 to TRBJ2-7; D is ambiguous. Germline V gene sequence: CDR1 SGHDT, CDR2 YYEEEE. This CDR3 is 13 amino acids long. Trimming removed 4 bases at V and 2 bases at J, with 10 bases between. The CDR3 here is CASSRVSPYEQYF. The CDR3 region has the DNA TGTGCCAGCAGCCGGGTGAGTCCCTACGAGCAGTACTTC.

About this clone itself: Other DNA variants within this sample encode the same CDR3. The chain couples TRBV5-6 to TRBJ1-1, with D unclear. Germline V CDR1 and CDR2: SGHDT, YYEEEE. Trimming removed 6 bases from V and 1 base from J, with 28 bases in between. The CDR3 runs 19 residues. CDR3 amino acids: CASNNPSGRARAKNTEAFF. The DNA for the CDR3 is TGTGCCAGCAACAACCCCTCTGGGAGGGCCCGGGCAAAGAACACTGAAGCTTTCTTT.

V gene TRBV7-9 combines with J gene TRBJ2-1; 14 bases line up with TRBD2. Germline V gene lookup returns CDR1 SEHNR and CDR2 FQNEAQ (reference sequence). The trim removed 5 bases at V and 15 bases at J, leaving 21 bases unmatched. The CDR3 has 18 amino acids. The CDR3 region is CASSPGTSGSVGVTVGFF. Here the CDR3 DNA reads TGTGCCAGCAGCCCCGGGACTAGCGGGAGTGTGGGCGTTACTGTTGGGTTCTTC.

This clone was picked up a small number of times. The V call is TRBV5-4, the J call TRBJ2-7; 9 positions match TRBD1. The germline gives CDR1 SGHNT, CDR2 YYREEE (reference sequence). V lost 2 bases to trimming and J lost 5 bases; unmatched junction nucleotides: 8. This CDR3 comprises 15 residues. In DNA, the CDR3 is TGTGCCAGCAGCTTAGAGGGACAGGGCGTCCACGAGCAGTACTTC. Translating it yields CASSLEGQGVHEQYF.

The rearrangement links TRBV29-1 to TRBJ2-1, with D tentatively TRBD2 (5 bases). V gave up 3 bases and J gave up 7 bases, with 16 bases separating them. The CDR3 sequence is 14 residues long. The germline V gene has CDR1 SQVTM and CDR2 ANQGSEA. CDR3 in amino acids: CSVEPAARGNEQFF. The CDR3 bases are TGCAGCGTTGAGCCTGCGGCAAGAGGGAATGAGCAGTTCTTC.

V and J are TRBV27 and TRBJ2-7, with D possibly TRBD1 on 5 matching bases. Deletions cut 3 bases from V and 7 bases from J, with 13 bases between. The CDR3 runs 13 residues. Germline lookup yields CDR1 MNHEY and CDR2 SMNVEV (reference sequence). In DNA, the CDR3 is TGTGCCAGCAGTTTCGGCAGGGCCCAGGAGCAGTACTTC. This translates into CASSFGRAQEQYF.

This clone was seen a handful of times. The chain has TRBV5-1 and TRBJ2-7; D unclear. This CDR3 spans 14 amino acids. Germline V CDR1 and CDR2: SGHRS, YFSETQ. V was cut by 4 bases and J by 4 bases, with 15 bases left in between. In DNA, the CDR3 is TGCGCCAGCAGCGGCCCTGAGGATGATTACGAGCAGTACTTC. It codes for CASSGPEDDYEQYF.

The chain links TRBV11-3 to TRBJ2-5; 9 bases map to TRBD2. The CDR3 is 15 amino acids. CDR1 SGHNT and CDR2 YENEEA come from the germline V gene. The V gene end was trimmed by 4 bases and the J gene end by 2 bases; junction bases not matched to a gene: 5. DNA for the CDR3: TGTGCCAGCAGCTCCGGGACTAGCAGACAAGAGACCCAGTACTTC. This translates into CASSSGTSRQETQYF.

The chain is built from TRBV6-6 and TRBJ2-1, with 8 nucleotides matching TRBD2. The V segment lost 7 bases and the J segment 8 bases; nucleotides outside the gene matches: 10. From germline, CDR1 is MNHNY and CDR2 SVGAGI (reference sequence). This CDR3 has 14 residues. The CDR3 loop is CASTGGRRVDEQFF. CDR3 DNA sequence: TGTGCCAGCACTGGCGGGAGGAGAGTAGATGAGCAGTTCTTC.

CDR3 nucleotides: TGTGCCAGCAGCTTCCTTTTGCAGGGGGTTTCCTACGAGCAGTACTTC. Residues: CASSFLLQGVSYEQYF. The rearrangement uses TRBV5-6 and TRBJ2-7, with 7 bases fitting TRBD1. This CDR3 contains 16 residues. J lost 1 base, V lost 2 bases, and 9 bases had no gene match. Germline CDR1 SGHDT, CDR2 YYEEEE.

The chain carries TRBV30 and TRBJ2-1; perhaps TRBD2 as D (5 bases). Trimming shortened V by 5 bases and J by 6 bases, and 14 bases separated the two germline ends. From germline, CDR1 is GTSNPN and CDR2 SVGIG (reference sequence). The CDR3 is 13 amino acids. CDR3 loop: CAWLANKPNEQFF. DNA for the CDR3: TGTGCCTGGCTAGCAAACAAACCCAATGAGCAGTTCTTC.